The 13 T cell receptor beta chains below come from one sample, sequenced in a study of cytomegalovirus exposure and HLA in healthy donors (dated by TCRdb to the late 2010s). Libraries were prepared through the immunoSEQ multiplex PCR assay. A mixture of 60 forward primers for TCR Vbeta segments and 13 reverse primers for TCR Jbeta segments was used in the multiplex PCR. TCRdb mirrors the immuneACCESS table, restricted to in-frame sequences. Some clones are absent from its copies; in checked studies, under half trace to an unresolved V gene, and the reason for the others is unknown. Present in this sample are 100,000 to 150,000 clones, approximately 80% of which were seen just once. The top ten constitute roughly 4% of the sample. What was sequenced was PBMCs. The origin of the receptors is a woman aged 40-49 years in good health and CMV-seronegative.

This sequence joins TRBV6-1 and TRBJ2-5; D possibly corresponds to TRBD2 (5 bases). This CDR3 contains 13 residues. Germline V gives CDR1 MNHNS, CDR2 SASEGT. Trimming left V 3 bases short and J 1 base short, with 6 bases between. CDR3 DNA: TGTGCCAGCAGTGATGGGAGCCAAGAGACCCAGTACTTC. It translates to CASSDGSQETQYF.

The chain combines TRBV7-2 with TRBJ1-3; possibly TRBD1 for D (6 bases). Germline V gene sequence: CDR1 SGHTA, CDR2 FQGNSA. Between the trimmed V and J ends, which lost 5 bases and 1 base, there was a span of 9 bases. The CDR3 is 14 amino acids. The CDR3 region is CASSLRGSGNTIYF. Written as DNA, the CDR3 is TGTGCCAGCAGCCTTAGGGGGTCTGGAAACACCATATATTTT.

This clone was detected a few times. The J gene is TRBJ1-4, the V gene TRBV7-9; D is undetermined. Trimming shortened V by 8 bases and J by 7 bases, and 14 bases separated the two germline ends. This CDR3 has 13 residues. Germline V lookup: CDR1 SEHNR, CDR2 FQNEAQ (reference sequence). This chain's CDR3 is CASFGEAGEKLFF. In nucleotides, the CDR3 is TGTGCCAGCTTCGGGGAGGCCGGTGAAAAACTGTTTTTT. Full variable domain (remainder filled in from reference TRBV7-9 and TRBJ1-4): DTGVSQNPRHKITKRGQNVTFRCDPISEHNRLYWYRQTLGQGPEFLTYFQNEAQLEKSRLLSDRFSAERPKGSFSTLEIQRTEQGDSAMYLCASFGEAGEKLFFGSGTQLSVL.

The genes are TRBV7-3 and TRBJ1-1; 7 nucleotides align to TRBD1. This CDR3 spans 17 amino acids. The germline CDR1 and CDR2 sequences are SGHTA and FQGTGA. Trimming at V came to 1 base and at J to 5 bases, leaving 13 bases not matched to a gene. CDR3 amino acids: CASSLIRGQRPGTEAFF. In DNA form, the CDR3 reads TGTGCCAGCAGCTTAATCAGGGGACAGAGACCAGGGACTGAAGCTTTCTTT. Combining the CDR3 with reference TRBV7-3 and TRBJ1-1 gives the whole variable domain GAGVSQTPSNKVTEKGKYVELRCDPISGHTALYWYRQSLGQGPEFLIYFQGTGAADDSGLPNDRFFAVRPEGSVSTLKIQRTERGDSAVYLCASSLIRGQRPGTEAFFGQGTRLTVV.

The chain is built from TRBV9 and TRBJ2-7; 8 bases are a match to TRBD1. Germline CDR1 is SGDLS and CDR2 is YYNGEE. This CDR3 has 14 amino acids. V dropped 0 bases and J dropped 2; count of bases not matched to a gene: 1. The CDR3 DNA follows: TGTGCCAGCAGCGTAGGGACAGGGCCCTACGAGCAGTACTTC. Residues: CASSVGTGPYEQYF.

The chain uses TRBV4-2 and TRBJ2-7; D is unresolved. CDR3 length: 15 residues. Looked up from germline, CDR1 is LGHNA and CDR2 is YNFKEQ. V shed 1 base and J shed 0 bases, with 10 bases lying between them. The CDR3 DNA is TGTGCCAGCAGCCAAGCCTATCAAAGCTCCTACGAGCAGTACTTC. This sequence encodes CASSQAYQSSYEQYF.

CDR3 sequence (DNA): TGTGCCAGCAATCCGACAGGGAGAATCGGGGAGCTGTTTTTT. The encoded protein is CASNPTGRIGELFF. The chain is built from TRBV6-5 and TRBJ2-2; 7 nucleotides line up with TRBD1. Losses at the gene ends were 7 bases for V and 7 bases for J; bases not matched to a gene: 9. The CDR3 spans 14 residues. From germline, CDR1 is MNHEY and CDR2 SVGAGI.

The CDR3 loop reads CASSPGGSGGYWEQYF. The DNA for the CDR3 is TGTGCCAGCAGCCCCGGTGGTAGCGGGGGGTATTGGGAGCAGTACTTC. The V and J genes are TRBV7-2 and TRBJ2-7; 10 nucleotides agree with TRBD2. CDR1 SGHTA and CDR2 FQGNSA come from the germline V gene. The CDR3 length is 16 residues. V was clipped by 5 bases and J by 7 bases; unmatched bases: 14.

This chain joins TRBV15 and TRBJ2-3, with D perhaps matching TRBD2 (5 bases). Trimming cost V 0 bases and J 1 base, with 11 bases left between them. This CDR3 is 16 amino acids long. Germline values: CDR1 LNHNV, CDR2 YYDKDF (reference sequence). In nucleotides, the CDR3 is TGTGCCACCAGCAGAGATAGAGGGTTAGGCACAGATACGCAGTATTTT. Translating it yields CATSRDRGLGTDTQYF.

CDR3 in DNA: TGTGCCAGCAGCTCAGACAGGGGACTAAAGCCCCAGCATTTT. Translated: CASSSDRGLKPQHF. The chain recombines TRBV27 with TRBJ1-5, with TRBD1 identical over 8 bases. V lost 6 bases, J lost 8 bases, and 9 bases stayed unmatched. CDR1 is MNHEY and CDR2 is SMNVEV in the germline V gene (reference sequence). The CDR3 has 14 amino acids.

CDR3 DNA sequence: TGTGCCAGCAGCGACCGACAGACTGAAAAACTGTTTTTT. Translation: CASSDRQTEKLFF. The chain links TRBV7-2 to TRBJ1-4, with D possibly TRBD1 on 5 matching bases. Trimming cost V 5 bases and J 7 bases, with 11 bases left between them. The length of the CDR3 is 13 residues. Per germline, CDR1 SGHTA and CDR2 FQGNSA.

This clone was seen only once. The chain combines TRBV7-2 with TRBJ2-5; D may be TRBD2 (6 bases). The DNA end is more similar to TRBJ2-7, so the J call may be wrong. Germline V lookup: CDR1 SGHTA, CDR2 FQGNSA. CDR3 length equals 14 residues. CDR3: CASSSAGSSYEQYF. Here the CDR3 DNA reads TGTGCCAGCAGCTCAGCGGGTAGCTCCTACGAGCAGTACTTC.

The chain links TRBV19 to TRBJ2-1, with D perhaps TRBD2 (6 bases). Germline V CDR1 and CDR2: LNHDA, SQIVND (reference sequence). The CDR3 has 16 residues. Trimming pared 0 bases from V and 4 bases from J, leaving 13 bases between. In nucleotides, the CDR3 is TGTGCCAGTAGTATAGATCGTCTAGCGAGGTACAATGAGCAGTTCTTC. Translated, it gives CASSIDRLARYNEQFF. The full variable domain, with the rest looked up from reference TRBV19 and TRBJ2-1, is DGGITQSPKYLFRKEGQNVTLSCEQNLNHDAMYWYRQDPGQGLRLIYYSQIVNDFQKGDIAEGYSVSREKKESFPLTVTSAQKNPTAFYLCASSIDRLARYNEQFFGPGTRLTVL.